One T cell receptor beta chain is described in this entry. The source of the sample is a study of shared T cell receptors in the human thymus. The data were produced by immunoSEQ multiplex PCR, yet TCRdb's version contains in-frame clones alone and is incomplete. This sample has about 540,000 clones, with 78% found just once. The CDR3 runs to 13 residues. Germline V gene lookup returns CDR1 SQVTM and CDR2 ANQGSEA. The V and J ends lost 4 bases and 4 bases respectively, with 11 bases between them. These data also featured in a second study, about human thymus T cells.

Source material: thymocytes. The rearrangement uses TRBV29-1 and TRBJ1-5; D uncertain. The origin of this receptor is a boy in the first two years of life with a congenital heart defect. The CDR3 is CSVALSINQPQHF. Written as DNA, the CDR3 is TGCAGCGTTGCCCTCTCTATTAATCAGCCCCAGCATTTT.